This TCR beta chain was sequenced for a study of radiation and T cells in renal cell carcinoma. Sequencing was performed with immunoSEQ multiplex PCR; in TCRdb, only in-frame clones are kept and a portion is missing. Among 70,000 to 100,000 clones, 65% to 90% were seen once, and the ten largest hold 22%. As to time point: blood 2 weeks post-SBRT. Treatment here: 15 Gy SBRT to primary tumor, nephrectomy 4 weeks later. The germline gives CDR1 SGHRS, CDR2 YFSETQ. CDR3 size: 13 residues. The V end lost 4 bases, the J end lost 7 bases, and 14 bases lay between the germline ends. The chain has TRBV5-1 and TRBJ1-1, with D possibly being TRBD1 (5 bases). Sequencing used blood, obtained from a patient whose treatment included radiotherapy and nephrectomy. The clonotype was recovered from a woman aged 45 to 65 with renal cell carcinoma. DNA for the CDR3: TGCGCCAGCAGCCCCGGGACGGACGATGAAGCTTTCTTT. Its translation is CASSPGTDDEAFF.